This entry concerns a single T cell receptor beta chain. Antigen: not known. The time point denotes: cycle 4 day 1 (C4D1), after 6 weeks of nivolumab. Relapse after autologous stem cell transplantation occurred in every patient, and brentuximab vedotin exposure varied. Classifying best responses yielded complete response, partial response or progressive disease. Sequenced by immunoSEQ multiplex PCR; TCRdb stores in-frame clones only, minus some. The sample has around 30,000 clones, around 74% seen once. The data belong to a study of PD-1 blockade in classical Hodgkin lymphoma. Whole-study findings and limits: Newly diagnosed patients had diversity similar to the baseline diversity of complete responders. Exclusion covered patients beginning nivolumab under 1 year post-ASCT. With CD4+ cells, TCR diversity rose significantly by C4D1, but not with CD8+ cells.

Deletions cut 5 bases from V and 0 bases from J, with 11 bases between. This CDR3 has 14 amino acids. Germline V lookup: CDR1 SNHLY, CDR2 FYNNEI. The sample here was peripheral blood mononuclear cells (PBMCs), taken before the fourth cycle of nivolumab. This clonotype was obtained from a human donor with classical Hodgkin lymphoma. This chain connects TRBV2 to TRBJ2-7, with D unclear. CDR3 DNA: TGTGCCAGCAGTTACTCGTTTAGCTCCTACGAGCAGTACTTC. Residues: CASSYSFSSYEQYF.